Sequencing of this T cell receptor (beta chain) was carried out in a study of blood T cell repertoires in COVID-19. In the study overall: The analysed material was cDNA or gDNA that came from T cells, B-cell-depleted T cells, or PBMCs.

Methods used by the authors: Amplification of reference gene primers provided the estimated nucleated cell counts. The data were produced by immunoSEQ multiplex PCR, yet TCRdb's version contains in-frame clones alone and is incomplete. Clone size and the V and J calls come from that table; the DNA yielded D and trimming. The table has a few hundred thousand clones, about 89% seen once; the top ten hold around 12%. A word on this clone: Different DNA sequences within this sample yield the same CDR3.

Germline V gene data show CDR1 as SGHTA and CDR2 as FQGNSA. V was clipped by 3 bases and J by 0 bases, with 6 bases between them. The CDR3 consists of 15 residues. The sequenced sample was peripheral blood. The chain uses TRBV7-2 and TRBJ2-6; possible D gene TRBD2, 6 bases. The receptor was isolated from a woman aged 60-70 years with acute or convalescent COVID-19. CDR3 in DNA: TGTGCCAGCAGCTTGGGGGGCTCTGGGGCCAACGTCCTGACTTTC. Translated: CASSLGGSGANVLTF. The variable domain in full, with the rest retrieved from reference TRBV7-2 and TRBJ2-6, is GAGVSQSPSNKVTEKGKDVELRCDPISGHTALYWYRQSLGQGLEFLIYFQGNSAPDKSGLPSDRFSAERTGGSVSTLTIQRTQQEDSAVYLCASSLGGSGANVLTFGAGSRLTVL.